The following is a T cell receptor (beta chain) sequence with its context. What it recognizes is unknown. A read error is the likely source, as a far larger clone sits one nucleotide away. This sample stems from a study of regulatory T cells in long-lasting Graves disease. Study outcomes and limitations: Samples came from peripheral blood alone, without thyroid tissue. Persistent disease samples used TRBV28, TRBJ1-2 and TRBJ2-5 preferentially.

This CDR3 spans 13 amino acids. V lost 3 bases, J lost 0 bases, and 9 bases lay in between. The germline CDR1 and CDR2 sequences are DFQATT and SNEGSKA (reference sequence). The sample's time point: newly diagnosed GD, antithyroid drugs for less than 3 months. Generation of the TCR library employed RNA extracted from PBMCs. In Xi'an, China, an endocrinology department was the source of patients. Building the TCR beta libraries relied on iRepertoire HTBI primers, and CDR3 regions underwent Arm-PCR. MiXCR, run by TCRdb on the multiplex PCR reads, gives a single entry per CDR3 protein. The sample shows about 330,000 distinct CDR3 sequences, about a sixth of them seen only once. These data were likewise used in another study, on T cells in Graves' hyperthyroidism and ophthalmopathy.

This TCR derives from a woman under 30 with Graves disease. The chain has TRBV20-1 and TRBJ2-7; D gene uncertain. The sample consisted of peripheral blood mononuclear cells (PBMCs), taken at new diagnosis, from a patient treated with antithyroid drugs. For the CDR3, the DNA is TGCAGTGCTAGGGCCTCGAGCTCCTACGAGCAGTACTTC. Protein sequence: CSARASSSYEQYF.